These 27 T cell receptor beta chains were sequenced from one sample in a study of regulatory T cells in long-lasting Graves disease. Arm-PCR of CDR3 regions and iRepertoire HTBI primers were the basis on which TCR beta libraries were built. One entry per CDR3 protein results from TCRdb running MiXCR on the multiplex PCR reads. The sample lists about 330,000 distinct CDR3 sequences; around 15% were seen once. Time point denoted: newly diagnosed GD, antithyroid drugs for less than 3 months. The TCR library was made from RNA that had been extracted from PBMCs in TRIzol. This same sample was also taken into another study, of T cells in Graves' hyperthyroidism and ophthalmopathy.

The sequences come from peripheral blood mononuclear cells (PBMCs), collected at new diagnosis, from a patient treated with antithyroid drugs. The receptor set was obtained from a young woman with Graves disease.

This clonotype appeared many times. J is TRBJ2-1 and V is TRBV7-2, with 10 bases aligning to TRBD2. Trimming took 5 bases from V and 9 from J; bases not matched to a gene: 10. The CDR3 runs 15 residues. Germline V lookup: CDR1 SGHTA, CDR2 FQGNSA. The DNA of the CDR3 is TGTGCCAGCAGCCAGGGGGTAGCGGGGGGTAGTGAGCAGTTCTTC. Its translation: CASSQGVAGGSEQFF.

This clonotype was seen a handful of times. The chain employs TRBV7-9 and TRBJ1-4, with D maybe TRBD1 (5 bases). CDR1 is SEHNR, CDR2 FQNEAQ, per germline (reference sequence). This CDR3 region has 12 residues. V dropped 4 bases and J dropped 14 bases, with 14 bases sitting between them. The CDR3 sequence: CASSSGLRGLFF. The CDR3 nucleotides are TGTGCCAGCAGCTCAGGGTTGCGTGGTCTGTTTTTT.

This clonotype was seen many times. V and J are TRBV5-1 and TRBJ2-2, with 14 nucleotides matching TRBD2. There are 18 residues in the CDR3. The V segment lost 3 bases and the J segment 5 bases; nucleotides outside the gene matches: 9. CDR1 is SGHRS, CDR2 YFSETQ, per germline. The CDR3 reads CASSSSGTSGRRTGELFF. In DNA form, the CDR3 reads TGCGCCAGCAGCTCCTCCGGGACTAGCGGGAGACGGACCGGGGAGCTGTTTTTT.

This clonotype appeared many times. In nucleotides, the CDR3 is TGTGCCAGCAGCTCCAGAGGGGGGGGCTTTTTCGCTGAAGCTTTCTTT. Its translation: CASSSRGGGFFAEAFF. The chain has TRBV13 and TRBJ1-1, with D possibly matching TRBD1 (6 bases). V was trimmed by 4 bases and J by 6 bases, leaving 21 bases between them. CDR3 length: 16 residues. Germline CDR1 PRHDT, CDR2 FYEKMQ (reference sequence).

This clonotype has ten or more counts. The chain employs TRBV11-2 and TRBJ2-7; weak D call: TRBD2 (7 bases). The CDR3 has 16 residues. Germline V gene lookup returns CDR1 SGHAT and CDR2 FQNNGV. The V end was cut by 4 bases, the J end by 1 base, with 17 bases between. CDR3 sequence: CASSSIGGGRSYEQYF. CDR3 DNA sequence: TGTGCCAGCAGCTCCATAGGGGGAGGGCGATCCTACGAGCAGTACTTC. The whole variable domain, filled in from reference TRBV11-2 and TRBJ2-7, reads EAGVAQSPRYKIIEKRQSVAFWCNPISGHATLYWYQQILGQGPKLLIQFQNNGVVDDSQLPKDRFSAERLKGVDSTLKIQPAKLEDSAVYLCASSSIGGGRSYEQYFGPGTRLTVT.

This clonotype was seen repeatedly, ten times or more. This rearrangement joins TRBV12-3 or TRBV12-4 to TRBJ2-2; D possibly matches TRBD1 or TRBD2 (5 bases each). The CDR3 loop spans 13 amino acids. V was shortened by 5 bases and J by 3 bases, with 7 bases between the two germline ends. The CDR3 loop is CASSVGHTGELFF. In nucleotides, the CDR3 is TGTGCCAGCAGTGTGGGACACACCGGGGAGCTGTTTTTT.

This clonotype has a count of ten or more. V and J are TRBV7-3 and TRBJ2-2; 9 positions agree with TRBD2. The CDR3 consists of 15 residues. Germline lookup yields CDR1 SGHTA and CDR2 FQGTGA. Trimming cost V 6 bases and J 4 bases; bases outside gene matches: 6. The CDR3 DNA sequence: TGTGCCAGCAGTCGTAGCGGGGGTCGCACCGGGGAGCTGTTTTTT. Translated, it gives CASSRSGGRTGELFF. Full variable domain (outside the CDR3, taken from reference TRBV7-3 and TRBJ2-2): GAGVSQTPSNKVTEKGKYVELRCDPISGHTALYWYRQSLGQGPEFLIYFQGTGAADDSGLPNDRFFAVRPEGSVSTLKIQRTERGDSAVYLCASSRSGGRTGELFFGEGSRLTVL.

This clonotype was counted many times. This rearrangement joins TRBV6-2 or TRBV6-3 to TRBJ2-1, with 9 bases aligning to TRBD2. Trimming at V came to 8 bases and at J to 6 bases, leaving 14 bases not matched to a gene. The CDR3 contains 16 residues. Germline V gene sequence: CDR1 MNHEY, CDR2 SVGEGT. The CDR3 DNA sequence: TGTGCCAGCTCACTAGGCGGAGCGGGGGGCATCAATGAGCAGTTCTTC. The encoded protein is CASSLGGAGGINEQFF.

This clonotype appeared many times. The genes are TRBV7-3 and TRBJ2-3; 8 nucleotides line up with TRBD1. Trimming cost V 3 bases and J 4 bases; bases outside gene matches: 12. CDR3 length equals 17 residues. The germline V gene has CDR1 SGHTA and CDR2 FQGTGA. For the CDR3, the DNA is TGTGCCAGCAGCTTCACAGCAGCAGGGGGCAGGGCAGATACGCAGTATTTT. This gives the protein CASSFTAAGGRADTQYF. The whole variable domain, remainder taken from reference TRBV7-3 and TRBJ2-3, is GAGVSQTPSNKVTEKGKYVELRCDPISGHTALYWYRQSLGQGPEFLIYFQGTGAADDSGLPNDRFFAVRPEGSVSTLKIQRTERGDSAVYLCASSFTAAGGRADTQYFGPGTRLTVL.

In regard to this clonotype: This sequence may be a read error, since a much larger clone differs from it by one base. V and J are TRBV7-2 and TRBJ2-1, with D perhaps TRBD1 (5 bases). Per germline, CDR1 SGHTA and CDR2 FQGNSA. The CDR3 spans 14 residues. V was cut by 4 bases and J by 7 bases, with 14 bases left in between. The CDR3 spells CASSSGPAGNEQFF. The CDR3 nucleotides are TGTGCCAGCAGCTCCGGGCCAGCAGGGAATGAGCAGTTCTTC.

This clonotype appeared many times. This sequence joins TRBV5-1 and TRBJ1-4; 7 bases line up with TRBD1. The CDR3 is 15 amino acids. CDR1 is SGHRS and CDR2 is YFSETQ in the germline V gene. J lost 8 bases, V lost 0 bases, and 7 bases had no gene match. The CDR3 bases are TGCGCCAGCAGCTTGGGACAGGGAAGGAACGAAAAACTGTTTTTT. It specifies CASSLGQGRNEKLFF.

This clonotype was detected many times. The rearrangement uses TRBV6-1 and TRBJ1-5; possibly TRBD1 for D (6 bases). The CDR3 length is 16 residues. Germline V gives CDR1 MNHNS, CDR2 SASEGT. Trimming removed 7 bases from V and 6 bases from J, with 22 bases in between. The CDR3: CASTFLYRVLGQPQHF. DNA for the CDR3: TGTGCCAGCACCTTCCTTTACAGGGTCCTGGGTCAGCCCCAGCATTTT.

In the case of this clonotype: The CDR3 does not end in the conserved phenylalanine or tryptophan, so this is likely a read error. The limits of the CDR3 on the DNA are not certain, so only TCRdb's listed CDR3 is given. V usage is TRBV28 and J usage is TRBJ2-7; the DNA was not used to check the table's D call, TRBD2. Looked up from germline, CDR1 is MDHEN and CDR2 is SYDVKM. The CDR3 region is 10 residues in length, termini included. The CDR3 loop reads CASSLWGLAG.

This clonotype was recorded at least ten times. This chain uses TRBV18 with TRBJ2-7, with TRBD1 matching over 7 bases. Trimming cost V 0 bases and J 2 bases; bases outside gene matches: 10. This CDR3 is 17 amino acids long. Germline CDR1 KGHSH, CDR2 LQKENI. In nucleotides, the CDR3 is TGTGCCAGCTCACCACCGTATACCGGACAGGAAGCCTACGAGCAGTACTTC. Translating it yields CASSPPYTGQEAYEQYF.

There are a few counts of this clonotype. The chain couples TRBV2 to TRBJ1-4, with D possibly TRBD1 on 5 matching bases. Trimming pared 4 bases from V and 7 bases from J, leaving 13 bases between. The germline CDR1 and CDR2 sequences are SNHLY and FYNNEI. CDR3 size: 14 residues. CDR3 region: CASSGGGGGEKLFF. For the CDR3, the DNA is TGTGCCAGCAGTGGGGGGGGAGGAGGTGAAAAACTGTTTTTT.

This clonotype came up many times. V usage is TRBV27 and J usage is TRBJ1-6; D gene unclear. V was pared by 4 bases and J by 7 bases, with 5 bases between. CDR3 length: 12 residues. Germline V gene data show CDR1 as MNHEY and CDR2 as SMNVEV (reference sequence). CDR3 loop: CASSSKNSPLHF. CDR3 coding DNA: TGTGCCAGCAGTTCCAAAAATTCACCCCTCCACTTT.

The chain employs TRBV28 and TRBJ1-2, with a weak D call TRBD1 (6 bases). V was pared by 6 bases and J by 8 bases, with 22 bases between. The V gene's germline CDR1 is MDHEN and CDR2 SYDVKM. This CDR3 comprises 15 residues. CDR3 coding DNA: TGTGCCAGCAGCATTACAGGGATTGCACCCGGGGGCTACACCTTC. Its translation is CASSITGIAPGGYTF.

This clonotype was observed at least ten times. The chain is built from TRBV7-8 and TRBJ2-6; 8 bases match TRBD1. The CDR3 covers 16 residues. The junction had 4 bases not matched to a gene; V was cut back by 5 bases and J by 1 base. Germline V gene lookup returns CDR1 SGHVS and CDR2 FQNEAQ. CDR3 amino acids: CASSTRTGSGANVLTF. As DNA, the CDR3 is TGTGCCAGCAGCACCCGGACAGGGTCTGGGGCCAACGTCCTGACTTTC. Full variable domain (remainder filled in from reference TRBV7-8 and TRBJ2-6): GAGVSQSPRYKVAKRGQDVALRCDPISGHVSLFWYQQALGQGPEFLTYFQNEAQLDKSGLPSDRFFAERPEGSVSTLKIQRTQQEDSAVYLCASSTRTGSGANVLTFGAGSRLTVL.

This clonotype was counted only a few times. This sequence joins TRBV19 and TRBJ2-7; possibly TRBD2 for D (6 bases). Per the germline V gene, CDR1 is LNHDA and CDR2 is SQIVND (reference sequence). The V end lost 4 bases, the J end lost 2 bases, and 12 bases lay between the germline ends. This CDR3 spans 14 amino acids. The CDR3 is CASSNVGGTYEQYF. The DNA of the CDR3 is TGTGCCAGTAGTAACGTGGGAGGTACCTACGAGCAGTACTTC.

This clonotype has a count of ten or more. The chain combines TRBV6-4 with TRBJ2-7, with D perhaps matching TRBD2 (5 bases). The V end was cut by 7 bases, the J end by 2 bases, with 15 bases between. Germline-derived CDR1 and CDR2 are MRHNA and SNTAGT. CDR3 size: 14 residues. CDR3 region: CASTGLVRAYEQYF. In DNA form, the CDR3 reads TGTGCCAGCACCGGACTGGTGCGCGCCTACGAGCAGTACTTC.

The chain joins TRBV12-3 or TRBV12-4 to TRBJ2-6; possible D gene TRBD2, 5 bases. V was pared by 5 bases and J by 0 bases, with 11 bases between. The CDR3 sequence is 16 residues long. The CDR3 here is CASSPRGISGANVLTF. CDR3 nucleotide sequence: TGTGCCAGCAGTCCCCGAGGGATCTCTGGGGCCAACGTCCTGACTTTC.

This clonotype was observed a handful of times. This chain connects TRBV5-4 to TRBJ2-4; TRBD1 matches at 10 bases. Germline V gene sequence: CDR1 SGHNT, CDR2 YYREEE (reference sequence). V lost 2 bases, J lost 0 bases, and 2 bases stayed unmatched. The CDR3 is made up of 16 amino acids. DNA for the CDR3: TGTGCCAGCAGCTTCGGACAGGGGGTAGCCAAAAACATTCAGTACTTC. Protein: CASSFGQGVAKNIQYF.

At least ten counts were recorded for this clonotype. This sequence joins TRBV2 and TRBJ1-1; possible D gene TRBD1, 5 bases. Germline-derived CDR1 and CDR2 are SNHLY and FYNNEI. Trimming stripped 7 bases from V and 1 base from J, with 16 bases between. The length of the CDR3 is 15 residues. CDR3 DNA sequence: TGTGCCAGCAAATTATCCGGGACTGAGAACACTGAAGCTTTCTTT. Encoded protein: CASKLSGTENTEAFF.

Many counts were recorded for this clonotype. This sequence joins TRBV7-2 and TRBJ2-3; D remains ambiguous. With 5 bases removed from V and 0 bases from J, the gap between germline ends came to 15 bases. The CDR3 extends over 16 amino acids. The V gene's germline CDR1 is SGHTA and CDR2 FQGNSA. Written as DNA, the CDR3 is TGTGCCAGCAGCACCCGCCTAGGAAAGAGCACAGATACGCAGTATTTT. This codes for CASSTRLGKSTDTQYF.

This clonotype was detected ten times or more. The chain joins TRBV28 to TRBJ2-2; D is possibly TRBD1 (6 bases). From germline, CDR1 is MDHEN and CDR2 SYDVKM. The V and J ends lost 7 bases and 4 bases respectively, with 25 bases between them. This CDR3 is 18 amino acids long. CDR3 protein: CASTYRLSRGEATGELFF. CDR3 nucleotides: TGTGCCAGCACCTACAGATTGTCCAGGGGCGAGGCCACCGGGGAGCTGTTTTTT.

As to this clonotype: Being one base from a much bigger clone, this may be a read error. The chain combines TRBV5-1 with TRBJ1-4; D is uncertain. Germline CDR1 SGHRS, CDR2 YFSETQ. The CDR3 covers 15 residues. V was cut by 2 bases and J by 8 bases, with 16 bases left in between. CDR3 residues: CASSFSVPSSEKLFF. CDR3 DNA: TGCGCCAGCAGCTTTTCCGTCCCCTCCTCCGAAAAACTGTTTTTT.

This clonotype was recorded at least ten times. The chain is built from TRBV12-3 or TRBV12-4 and TRBJ1-1; D remains ambiguous. Trimming shortened V by 5 bases and J by 6 bases, and 19 bases separated the two germline ends. The CDR3 is 15 amino acids. The CDR3 bases are TGTGCCAGCAGTCCCTTCTCGCAAAGAGGAGCTGAAGCTTTCTTT. Translation gives CASSPFSQRGAEAFF.